The rows below give T cell receptor beta chains drawn from one sample of a study of blood T cell repertoires in COVID-19. This table comes from immunoSEQ multiplex PCR, and its TCRdb copy is limited to in-frame clones, with some not included. The data contain hundreds of thousands of clones, more than 75% of them singletons. Source material: peripheral blood. The origin of the receptors is a man between 65 and 79 years old with acute or convalescent COVID-19. Both conserved end residues are part of each CDR3. Each record gives: V gene, D gene, clone size, J gene, CDR3 protein, CDR3 DNA. D genes are given only for firm matches. Rows may omit the clone size; those that give it use once, few, many or a size class.

TRBV6-5,TRBD1,NA,TRBJ2-5,CASSTGTGETQYF,TGTGCCAGCAGCACCGGGACAGGGGAGACCCAGTACTTC
TRBV24-1,TRBD2,NA,TRBJ2-1,CATSDPTTSGRSYNEQFF,TGTGCCACCAGTGATCCCACGACTAGCGGGAGATCCTACAATGAGCAGTTCTTC
TRBV7-3,NA,NA,TRBJ2-1,CASSLDSSSYNEQFF,TGTGCCAGCAGCTTAGACAGCAGCTCCTACAATGAGCAGTTCTTC
TRBV28,TRBD1,NA,TRBJ1-2,CASKGTGGNIGYGYTF,TGTGCCAGCAAGGGGACAGGGGGCAATATAGGCTATGGCTACACCTTC
TRBV21-1,NA,NA,TRBJ1-4,CASSKAGGQSNEKLFF,TGTGCCAGCAGCAAAGCGGGGGGGCAATCTAATGAAAAACTGTTTTTT
TRBV18,NA,NA,TRBJ2-5,CASSPPATRETQYF,TGTGCCAGCTCACCACCGGCAACAAGAGAGACCCAGTACTTC
TRBV7-6,NA,NA,TRBJ1-3,CASSTPAGPGNTIYF,TGTGCCAGCAGCACACCGGCGGGGCCCGGAAACACCATATATTTT
TRBV28,TRBD1,NA,TRBJ1-1,CASRKPGGAATEAFF,TGTGCCAGCCGAAAGCCAGGGGGCGCGGCCACTGAAGCTTTCTTT
TRBV24-1,NA,NA,TRBJ2-1,CATAEFAHEQFF,TGTGCCACCGCCGAGTTCGCCCATGAGCAGTTCTTC
TRBV7-2,TRBD2,NA,TRBJ2-5,CASSKGLAFHQETQYF,TGTGCCAGCAGTAAAGGACTAGCCTTCCACCAAGAGACCCAGTACTTC
TRBV6-5,TRBD2,NA,TRBJ2-7,CASLTSGASYEQYF,TGTGCCAGCCTGACTAGCGGGGCCTCCTACGAGCAGTACTTC
TRBV2,NA,once,TRBJ1-5,CASSEASVSQPQHF,TGTGCCAGCAGTGAAGCATCCGTGAGTCAGCCCCAGCATTTT
TRBV19,NA,NA,TRBJ1-1,CASIRVFGGAEHTEAFF,TGTGCCAGTATAAGAGTGTTCGGGGGGGCGGAACACACTGAAGCTTTCTTT
TRBV6-5,NA,NA,TRBJ2-2,CASSDGVETGELFF,TGTGCCAGCAGCGACGGGGTGGAGACCGGGGAGCTGTTTTTT
TRBV18,NA,NA,TRBJ1-4,CASSLGQRNEKLFF,TGTGCCAGCTCACTCGGACAGAGAAATGAAAAACTGTTTTTT
TRBV19,NA,NA,TRBJ2-7,CASKGRRARYEQYF,TGTGCCAGTAAAGGCCGCAGGGCTCGATACGAGCAGTACTTC
TRBV9,TRBD2,once,TRBJ2-1,CASSAGTTITYNEQFF,TGTGCCAGCAGCGCAGGGACTACTATTACCTACAATGAGCAGTTCTTC
TRBV5-4,NA,NA,TRBJ2-3,CASSPAAGLSTDTQYF,TGTGCCAGCAGCCCCGCGGCGGGACTTAGCACAGATACGCAGTATTTT
TRBV18,NA,NA,TRBJ1-4,CASSLQGREKLFF,TGTGCCAGCTCACTACAGGGCCGGGAAAAACTGTTTTTT
TRBV7-6,NA,NA,TRBJ2-1,CASSLASKSSYNEQFF,TGTGCCAGCAGCTTAGCTAGCAAGAGCTCCTACAATGAGCAGTTCTTC
TRBV19,TRBD2,NA,TRBJ2-1,CASTSGSINEQFF,TGTGCCAGTACTAGCGGGAGTATCAATGAGCAGTTCTTC
TRBV12-3/TRBV12-4,NA,NA,TRBJ2-1,CASSFEGWNEQFF,TGTGCCAGCAGTTTTGAGGGTTGGAATGAGCAGTTCTTC
TRBV28,NA,NA,TRBJ2-1,CASSFSDEQFF,TGTGCCAGCAGTTTCTCTGATGAGCAGTTCTTC
TRBV7-9,TRBD2,NA,TRBJ2-3,CASSPLGLVTDTQYF,TGTGCCAGCAGCCCACTAGGACTAGTTACAGATACGCAGTATTTT
TRBV24-1,TRBD1,NA,TRBJ1-5,CATSDSTGANQPQHF,TGTGCCACCAGTGACAGTACAGGGGCCAATCAGCCCCAGCATTTT
TRBV6-2/TRBV6-3,NA,NA,TRBJ1-6,CASSFRGSSYNSPLHF,TGTGCCAGCAGTTTCAGGGGAAGCTCCTATAATTCACCCCTCCACTTT
TRBV19,NA,NA,TRBJ1-2,CASSIDLLDGGYGYTF,TGTGCCAGTAGTATAGATCTTCTGGACGGGGGCTATGGCTACACCTTC
TRBV28,TRBD1,NA,TRBJ2-7,CASKEGGTGTVSSYEQYF,TGTGCCAGCAAGGAGGGGGGGACAGGGACCGTTAGCTCCTACGAGCAGTACTTC
TRBV4-3,NA,NA,TRBJ1-4,CASSRSIGASANEKLFF,TGCGCCAGCAGCCGAAGCATAGGGGCTTCGGCTAATGAAAAACTGTTTTTT
TRBV18,NA,NA,TRBJ1-5,CASSHSQGWTSNQPQHF,TGTGCCAGCTCACATTCACAGGGATGGACTAGCAATCAGCCCCAGCATTTT
TRBV9,NA,NA,TRBJ2-5,CASSVDSAAAETQYF,TGTGCCAGCAGCGTAGACTCGGCAGCGGCGGAGACCCAGTACTTC
TRBV18,TRBD2,NA,TRBJ2-7,CASSPRLADLGEQYF,TGTGCCAGCTCACCCAGGCTAGCGGACCTAGGCGAGCAGTACTTC
TRBV7-2,NA,few,TRBJ2-5,CASSLLGLGGQKTQYF,TGTGCCAGCAGCTTATTGGGACTGGGGGGTCAGAAGACCCAGTACTTC
TRBV28,NA,NA,TRBJ1-5,CASSFGGPVNQPQHF,TGTGCCAGCAGTTTCGGGGGGCCCGTCAATCAGCCCCAGCATTTT
TRBV30,TRBD1,NA,TRBJ1-2,CAWRTRTGENYGYTF,TGTGCCTGGAGGACCCGGACAGGAGAGAACTATGGCTACACCTTC
TRBV5-5,NA,NA,TRBJ1-2,CASSLLGTLDNYGYTF,TGTGCCAGCAGCTTACTAGGGACTTTAGATAACTATGGCTACACCTTC
TRBV5-5,NA,NA,TRBJ1-4,CASSQGRANEKLFF,TGTGCCAGCAGCCAGGGGAGGGCTAATGAAAAACTGTTTTTT
TRBV27,TRBD1,NA,TRBJ1-2,CASSFGQGSYGYTF,TGTGCCAGCAGTTTCGGACAGGGTAGCTATGGCTACACCTTC
TRBV28,TRBD1,NA,TRBJ2-2,CASRTTGFTGELFF,TGTGCCAGCAGGACGACAGGGTTCACCGGGGAGCTGTTTTTT
TRBV6-6,NA,once,TRBJ1-5,CASSRTQTDQPQHF,TGTGCCAGCAGCCGCACCCAAACGGATCAGCCCCAGCATTTT
TRBV18,NA,NA,TRBJ1-2,CASSPPDRLNYGYTF,TGTGCCAGCTCACCACCGGACAGATTAAACTATGGCTACACCTTC
TRBV7-9,NA,NA,TRBJ1-1,CASSLSGNTEAFF,TGTGCCAGCAGCCTCTCAGGGAACACTGAAGCTTTCTTT
TRBV20-1,NA,NA,TRBJ2-7,CSAVNFPEQYF,TGCAGTGCTGTTAACTTTCCCGAGCAGTACTTC
TRBV3-1/TRBV3-2,NA,NA,TRBJ2-7,CASSQYPGSRSYEQYF,TGTGCCAGCAGCCAATACCCAGGCAGCCGCTCCTACGAGCAGTACTTC
TRBV4-1,TRBD2,NA,TRBJ2-3,CASSRDIAGGTDTQYF,TGCGCCAGCAGCCGAGATATAGCGGGAGGCACAGATACGCAGTATTTT
TRBV7-9,TRBD1,few,TRBJ2-2,CASSTLGGPGELFF,TGTGCCAGCAGCACCCTAGGGGGCCCCGGGGAGCTGTTTTTT
TRBV28,TRBD2,NA,TRBJ2-7,CASSLLAGAHYEQYF,TGTGCCAGCAGTTTACTAGCGGGGGCTCACTACGAGCAGTACTTC
TRBV7-9,NA,NA,TRBJ1-6,CASSLSGDSPLHF,TGTGCCAGCAGCTTATCAGGGGATTCACCCCTCCACTTT
TRBV10-3,TRBD2,NA,TRBJ2-3,CAISEASGGSTDTQYF,TGTGCCATCAGTGAGGCTAGCGGGGGGAGCACAGATACGCAGTATTTT
TRBV24-1,NA,NA,TRBJ2-3,CATSGWSGGSTDTQYF,TGTGCCACCAGTGGGTGGAGTGGGGGCAGCACAGATACGCAGTATTTT
TRBV2,NA,NA,TRBJ1-1,CASSEGTGVPEAFF,TGTGCCAGCAGTGAAGGTACGGGGGTCCCTGAAGCTTTCTTT
TRBV9,TRBD1,NA,TRBJ2-2,CASSEGQGAGELFF,TGTGCCAGCAGCGAGGGACAGGGCGCCGGGGAGCTGTTTTTT